The rows below give T cell receptor beta chains drawn from one sample of a study of cytomegalovirus exposure and HLA in healthy donors. This table comes from immunoSEQ multiplex PCR, and its TCRdb copy is limited to in-frame clones, with some not included. The table shows about 150,000 clones, with roughly 85% occurring only once. Input material: PBMCs. These receptors were obtained from a male donor in good health and CMV-seronegative. CDR3s include the opening cysteine and the closing phenylalanine or tryptophan. D genes are given only for firm matches. Size tells how often a clone was seen (once, few, many) or the class of an expanded clone, and some rows leave it out.

CDR3: CASLPMGRTEAFF
DNA: TGTGCCAGCCTCCCTATGGGGAGGACTGAAGCTTTCTTT
D: .
J: TRBJ1-1
V: TRBV2
size: few

CDR3: CASNEGQGPNQPQHF
DNA: TGTGCCAGCAACGAGGGACAGGGCCCCAATCAGCCCCAGCATTTT
D: TRBD1
J: TRBJ1-5
V: TRBV6-6
size: .

CDR3: CASSASGVNEQFF
DNA: TGTGCCAGTTCGGCTAGCGGGGTCAATGAGCAGTTCTTC
D: TRBD2
J: TRBJ2-1
V: TRBV9
size: .

CDR3: CASRYGLLNTEAFF
DNA: TGTGCCAGCAGGTACGGACTCCTAAACACTGAAGCTTTCTTT
D: .
J: TRBJ1-1
V: TRBV27
size: .

CDR3: CSVARPGQRGYTF
DNA: TGCAGCGTCGCCAGGCCGGGACAGCGTGGCTACACCTTC
D: TRBD1
J: TRBJ1-2
V: TRBV29-1
size: few

CDR3: CASSTHQTSGGETQYF
DNA: TGTGCCAGCAGCACCCACCAGACTAGCGGGGGAGAGACCCAGTACTTC
D: TRBD2
J: TRBJ2-5
V: TRBV7-2
size: .

CDR3: CASSGAGGGYTF
DNA: TGTGCCAGCAGTGGGGCGGGGGGGGGCTACACCTTC
D: .
J: TRBJ1-2
V: TRBV9
size: .

CDR3: CASSLHTTGGGTEAFF
DNA: TGTGCCAGCAGCTTACACACCACAGGGGGAGGCACTGAAGCTTTCTTT
D: TRBD1
J: TRBJ1-1
V: TRBV7-9
size: .

CDR3: CASSINTEAFF
DNA: TGTGCCAGCAGCATAAACACTGAAGCTTTCTTT
D: .
J: TRBJ1-1
V: TRBV7-9
size: few

CDR3: CASTRNGGHEQYF
DNA: TGTGCCAGCACCCGAAATGGGGGCCACGAGCAGTACTTC
D: .
J: TRBJ2-7
V: TRBV7-2
size: .

CDR3: CASRTGATVPYEQYF
DNA: TGTGCCAGCAGGACAGGGGCGACAGTTCCCTACGAGCAGTACTTC
D: TRBD1
J: TRBJ2-7
V: TRBV27
size: .

CDR3: CASIGRDTQYF
DNA: TGTGCCAGTATTGGGAGAGATACGCAGTATTTT
D: .
J: TRBJ2-3
V: TRBV19
size: .

CDR3: CASSLGGTVNTEAFF
DNA: TGTGCCAGCAGTTTAGGCGGGACAGTTAACACTGAAGCTTTCTTT
D: TRBD1
J: TRBJ1-1
V: TRBV5-4
size: .

CDR3: CASSQRGGYGGYTF
DNA: TGCGCCAGCAGCCAACGAGGGGGTTATGGAGGCTACACCTTC
D: .
J: TRBJ1-2
V: TRBV4-3
size: few

CDR3: CASLRGANTEAFF
DNA: TGTGCCAGCCTTCGGGGAGCGAACACTGAAGCTTTCTTT
D: .
J: TRBJ1-1
V: TRBV6-5
size: once

CDR3: CASSPLLGGVADTQYF
DNA: TGTGCCAGCAGCCCCCTTTTAGGGGGCGTCGCAGATACGCAGTATTTT
D: TRBD1
J: TRBJ2-3
V: TRBV14
size: .

CDR3: CASSLGQVYNQPQHF
DNA: TGTGCCAGCAGCTTGGGGCAGGTCTACAATCAGCCCCAGCATTTT
D: .
J: TRBJ1-5
V: TRBV5-6
size: .

CDR3: CAWSSGMNTEAFF
DNA: TGTGCCTGGAGTTCCGGGATGAACACTGAAGCTTTCTTT
D: .
J: TRBJ1-1
V: TRBV30
size: .

CDR3: CASSRTGGEEQYF
DNA: TGTGCCAGCAGCCGGACAGGGGGCGAGGAGCAGTACTTC
D: TRBD1
J: TRBJ2-7
V: TRBV5-4
size: .

CDR3: CSSSLASGDSQPQHF
DNA: TGTTCCAGCAGCTTAGCTTCGGGGGACAGTCAGCCCCAGCATTTT
D: TRBD1
J: TRBJ1-5
V: TRBV7-9
size: .

CDR3: CASSEVLGGGTEAFF
DNA: TGTGCCAGCAGTGAAGTTTTAGGGGGTGGCACTGAAGCTTTCTTT
D: .
J: TRBJ1-1
V: TRBV6-1
size: .

CDR3: CASSRVNYGYTF
DNA: TGTGCCAGCAGTCGGGTTAACTATGGCTACACCTTC
D: .
J: TRBJ1-2
V: TRBV2
size: .

CDR3: CASSLRGTADSNQPQHF
DNA: TGTGCCAGCAGCCTCCGCGGGACAGCCGATAGCAATCAGCCCCAGCATTTT
D: TRBD1
J: TRBJ1-5
V: TRBV5-6
size: few

CDR3: CASRSRQGGTEAFF
DNA: TGTGCCAGCAGAAGTCGACAGGGTGGCACTGAAGCTTTCTTT
D: TRBD1
J: TRBJ1-1
V: TRBV6-5
size: .

CDR3: CASSYAGSTDTQYF
DNA: TGTGCCAGCAGTTACGCCGGTAGCACAGATACGCAGTATTTT
D: .
J: TRBJ2-3
V: TRBV6-5
size: .

CDR3: CAWSATSGGSPLHF
DNA: TGTGCCTGGAGTGCGACTTCAGGGGGCTCACCCCTCCACTTT
D: TRBD1
J: TRBJ1-6
V: TRBV30
size: .

CDR3: CASSLSSTGTGSYEQYF
DNA: TGTGCCAGCAGCTTATCCTCCACCGGGACAGGTTCCTACGAGCAGTACTTC
D: TRBD1
J: TRBJ2-7
V: TRBV7-6
size: .

CDR3: CSVAWGPPTNYGYTF
DNA: TGCAGCGTTGCTTGGGGCCCCCCAACTAACTATGGCTACACCTTC
D: .
J: TRBJ1-2
V: TRBV29-1
size: .

CDR3: CASSLFMGGDEQYF
DNA: TGCGCCAGCAGCTTGTTCATGGGGGGGGACGAGCAGTACTTC
D: TRBD2
J: TRBJ2-7
V: TRBV5-1
size: .

CDR3: CASSLVPGYNEQFF
DNA: TGTGCCAGCAGCTTAGTGCCGGGTTACAATGAGCAGTTCTTC
D: .
J: TRBJ2-1
V: TRBV7-2
size: .

CDR3: CASSSPDRTNTEAFF
DNA: TGCGCCAGCAGCTCCCCGGACAGGACGAACACTGAAGCTTTCTTT
D: TRBD1
J: TRBJ1-1
V: TRBV5-1
size: .

CDR3: CASSSLSRYGYTF
DNA: TGTGCCAGCAGTTCCCTGTCCCGCTATGGCTACACCTTC
D: .
J: TRBJ1-2
V: TRBV6-5
size: .

CDR3: CASRPTETYEQYF
DNA: TGCGCCAGCAGGCCGACAGAGACCTACGAGCAGTACTTC
D: .
J: TRBJ2-7
V: TRBV5-1
size: .

CDR3: CASSARTGSYGYTF
DNA: TGTGCCAGCAGTGCCCGGACAGGCAGCTATGGCTACACCTTC
D: TRBD1
J: TRBJ1-2
V: TRBV2
size: few

CDR3: CASSQVGDRGYDEQFF
DNA: TGTGCCAGCAGCCAAGTCGGGGACAGGGGGTACGATGAGCAGTTCTTC
D: TRBD1
J: TRBJ2-1
V: TRBV14
size: .

CDR3: CASSLGGGAGDTQYF
DNA: TGTGCCAGCAGTTTAGGCGGGGGGGCCGGAGATACGCAGTATTTT
D: TRBD2
J: TRBJ2-3
V: TRBV6-6
size: .

CDR3: CASSLKWGGGVSYNEQFF
DNA: TGTGCCAGCAGCTTAAAATGGGGCGGGGGGGTTTCCTACAATGAGCAGTTCTTC
D: TRBD2
J: TRBJ2-1
V: TRBV7-6
size: few

CDR3: CASSFRQGGTGELFF
DNA: TGTGCCAGCAGTTTTCGCCAGGGTGGCACCGGGGAGCTGTTTTTT
D: .
J: TRBJ2-2
V: TRBV27
size: .

CDR3: CASSRTGSTGELFF
DNA: TGTGCCAGCAGTCGGACAGGTAGCACCGGGGAGCTGTTTTTT
D: TRBD1
J: TRBJ2-2
V: TRBV6-5
size: .

CDR3: CSARTQRDYGYTF
DNA: TGCAGCGCCAGGACCCAGCGGGACTATGGCTACACCTTC
D: .
J: TRBJ1-2
V: TRBV29-1
size: .

CDR3: CSVVMHQSSGAAGELFF
DNA: TGCAGCGTTGTAATGCACCAGTCGTCAGGGGCGGCCGGGGAGCTGTTTTTT
D: .
J: TRBJ2-2
V: TRBV29-1
size: .

CDR3: CASSTSLDRGVFGYTF
DNA: TGTGCCAGCAGCACCAGCCTAGACAGGGGGGTATTCGGCTACACCTTC
D: TRBD1
J: TRBJ1-2
V: TRBV9
size: .

CDR3: CSSFLQGGTEAFF
DNA: TGTTCCAGCTTCCTGCAGGGGGGAACTGAAGCTTTCTTT
D: TRBD1
J: TRBJ1-1
V: TRBV7-9
size: .

CDR3: CASSLQQGYLPYEQYF
DNA: TGTGCCAGCAGCTTGCAACAGGGGTATTTACCCTACGAGCAGTACTTC
D: TRBD1
J: TRBJ2-7
V: TRBV7-2
size: .

CDR3: CASSQAGTGGMNEQFF
DNA: TGCGCCAGCAGCCAAGCTGGGACAGGGGGGATGAATGAGCAGTTCTTC
D: TRBD1
J: TRBJ2-1
V: TRBV4-3
size: .

CDR3: CASKGAVLANVLTF
DNA: TGTGCCTCAAAAGGGGCTGTACTCGCCAACGTCCTGACTTTC
D: .
J: TRBJ2-6
V: TRBV2
size: .

CDR3: CASTPSGVEQFF
DNA: TGTGCCAGCACCCCCTCGGGGGTTGAGCAGTTCTTC
D: .
J: TRBJ2-1
V: TRBV2
size: .

CDR3: CASQMGQGSTYEQYF
DNA: TGTGCCAGCCAAATGGGGCAGGGGAGTACCTACGAGCAGTACTTC
D: .
J: TRBJ2-7
V: TRBV6-1
size: .

CDR3: CASSLSGGAGNEQFF
DNA: TGTGCCAGCAGCTTAAGCGGGGGGGCAGGGAATGAGCAGTTCTTC
D: TRBD2
J: TRBJ2-1
V: TRBV11-3
size: .

CDR3: CASSPQGIHGYTF
DNA: TGTGCCAGCAGCCCCCAGGGTATTCATGGCTACACCTTC
D: .
J: TRBJ1-2
V: TRBV11-2
size: .

CDR3: CASSFGQSGTYGYTF
DNA: TGCGCCAGCAGCTTCGGACAGTCGGGAACGTATGGCTACACCTTC
D: .
J: TRBJ1-2
V: TRBV5-1
size: .